The 26 T cell receptor beta chains reported below all come from one sample, sequenced in a study of CD4 T cells in relation to SARS-CoV-2 and coronaviruses. The assay was immunoSEQ multiplex PCR, and TCRdb's table has in-frame clones only and misses some. The table lists about 17,000 clones, 79% of them singletons, with about 11% in the top ten. CD4+ T cells from unexposed donors were obtained before the COVID-19 pandemic (2011-2018). CD4+ T cells were isolated from the cells after more than nine days of culture. No antigen is known for these receptors. Sequencing was performed on CD4+ T cells from PBMCs, cultured in vitro. These TCRs come from a human donor in good health.

J is TRBJ1-1 and V is TRBV7-2, with a weak D call TRBD1 (6 bases). The CDR3 loop spans 11 amino acids. Germline CDR1 is SGHTA and CDR2 is FQGNSA. V was shortened by 6 bases and J by 12 bases, with 14 bases between the two germline ends. This CDR3 reads CASSEGGHTFF. CDR3 in DNA: TGTGCCAGCAGTGAGGGGGGGCATACTTTCTTT.

V is TRBV6-5 and J is TRBJ2-5; 9 positions agree with TRBD2. The trim removed 0 bases at V and 5 bases at J, leaving 7 bases unmatched. Germline CDR1 is MNHEY and CDR2 is SVGAGI. The CDR3 spans 16 residues. The CDR3 loop reads CASSYSPSSGIETQYF. The CDR3 DNA is TGTGCCAGCAGTTACTCGCCGTCTAGCGGGATTGAGACCCAGTACTTC.

The chain employs TRBV2 and TRBJ1-4; tentative D call: TRBD1 (6 bases). This CDR3 comprises 14 residues. The germline V and J ends were trimmed by 10 bases and 3 bases, with 15 bases remaining between them. Germline V gives CDR1 SNHLY, CDR2 FYNNEI. The CDR3 DNA follows: TGTGCCACCAATTGGGGACAACCTAATGAAAAACTGTTTTTT. Residues: CATNWGQPNEKLFF.

J is TRBJ2-5 and V is TRBV2, with D unclear. V was clipped by 4 bases and J by 5 bases, with 8 bases between them. CDR1 SNHLY and CDR2 FYNNEI come from the germline V gene. The CDR3 contains 12 residues. CDR3 coding DNA: TGTGCCAGCAGTGTTATGGGGGAGACCCAGTACTTC. Amino acids: CASSVMGETQYF.

CDR3 in amino acids: CASSLFYTDTQYF. In nucleotides, the CDR3 is TGTGCCAGCAGTTTATTTTACACAGATACGCAGTATTTT. The V and J genes are TRBV27 and TRBJ2-3; no firm D call. Germline CDR1 reads MNHEY; CDR2 reads SMNVEV (reference sequence). The V end lost 1 base, the J end lost 2 bases, and 4 bases lay between the germline ends. This CDR3 region has 13 residues.

The chain has TRBV29-1 and TRBJ2-3; D possibly corresponds to TRBD2 (5 bases). The CDR3 consists of 12 residues. The V gene's germline CDR1 is SQVTM and CDR2 ANQGSEA. V lost 5 bases, J lost 5 bases, and 11 bases lay in between. CDR3: CSVSLALDTQYF. CDR3 sequence (DNA): TGCAGCGTTTCGCTAGCCCTAGATACGCAGTATTTT.

This clone was found once. The CDR3 spells CASSTFRDRGKNIQYF. CDR3 DNA sequence: TGTGCCAGCAGCACGTTCAGAGACAGGGGGAAAAACATTCAGTACTTC. This rearrangement joins TRBV6-2 or TRBV6-3 to TRBJ2-4; 9 bases fit TRBD1. Germline V gene lookup returns CDR1 MNHEY and CDR2 SVGEGT. The CDR3 spans 16 residues. V lost 6 bases and J lost 4; bases outside the gene matches: 10.

The V call is TRBV28, the J call TRBJ2-1; D is possibly TRBD1 or TRBD2 (7 bases each). The CDR3 sequence is 15 residues long. Germline CDR1 MDHEN, CDR2 SYDVKM. V was shortened by 10 bases and J by 5 bases, with 21 bases between the two germline ends. Written as DNA, the CDR3 is TGTGCCACCCAGGGGGGAGGGAGCAGGGACAATGAGCAGTTCTTC. As protein: CATQGGGSRDNEQFF.

This rearrangement joins TRBV5-6 to TRBJ2-5; D call uncertain. The germline CDR1 and CDR2 sequences are SGHDT and YYEEEE. The CDR3 consists of 16 residues. V was pared by 4 bases and J by 5 bases, with 21 bases between. Here the CDR3 reads CASSRGVGRARETQYF. For the CDR3, the DNA is TGTGCCAGCAGCCGCGGAGTTGGAAGGGCGAGGGAGACCCAGTACTTC.

The rearrangement links TRBV25-1 to TRBJ2-2; TRBD1 matches 8 bases. V lost 11 bases to trimming and J lost 4 bases; unmatched junction nucleotides: 6. Germline loops: CDR1 MGHDK, CDR2 SYGVNS. The CDR3 is made up of 13 amino acids. The CDR3, as DNA: TGTGCCGGGCAGGGGGCCGGCACCGGGGAGCTGTTTTTT. It is translated as CAGQGAGTGELFF.

This chain joins TRBV18 and TRBJ1-5, with a possible D match to TRBD1 (5 bases). Trimming shortened V by 6 bases and J by 0 bases, and 12 bases separated the two germline ends. The CDR3 sequence is 15 residues long. In germline, CDR1 is KGHSH, CDR2 LQKENI. Written as DNA, the CDR3 is TGTGCCAGCTCCCCTGGGACGGGTAGCAATCAGCCCCAGCATTTT. Its protein product is CASSPGTGSNQPQHF. The entire variable domain, with the rest obtained from reference TRBV18 and TRBJ1-5, is as follows: NAGVMQNPRHLVRRRGQEARLRCSPMKGHSHVYWYRQLPEEGLKFMVYLQKENIIDESGMPKERFSAEFPKEGPSILRIQQVVRGDSAAYFCASSPGTGSNQPQHFGDGTRLSIL.

V gene TRBV6-5 combines with J gene TRBJ1-1, with D maybe TRBD1 (6 bases). The CDR3 sequence is 14 residues long. CDR1 and CDR2 from the germline V gene are MNHEY and SVGAGI. The V end was cut by 2 bases, the J end by 4 bases, with 11 bases between. In DNA form, the CDR3 reads TGTGCCAGCAGTTACGGGGGGCGCCTCACTGAAGCTTTCTTT. This gives the protein CASSYGGRLTEAFF.

The chain recombines TRBV12-3 or TRBV12-4 with TRBJ1-5, with unresolved D. V was cut by 3 bases and J by 7 bases, with 10 bases left in between. The CDR3 covers 13 residues. The CDR3 here is CASSLDGRQPQHF. DNA of the CDR3: TGTGCCAGCAGTTTGGACGGACGACAGCCCCAGCATTTT.

This chain joins TRBV7-2 and TRBJ2-5, with a possible D match to TRBD1 (6 bases). The ends were cut back, 5 bases at V and 5 bases at J, with 18 bases in the middle. Germline CDR1 SGHTA, CDR2 FQGNSA. CDR3 size: 15 residues. This CDR3 is CASSENYRVTETQYF. CDR3 DNA sequence: TGTGCCAGCAGCGAAAACTACAGGGTAACGGAGACCCAGTACTTC.

This clone was recorded once. This chain links TRBV7-9 with TRBJ2-7; TRBD2 agrees at 8 bases. V shed 0 bases and J 4 bases; nucleotides not matched to a gene: 5. CDR1 and CDR2 from the germline V gene are SEHNR and FQNEAQ (reference sequence). The CDR3 covers 15 residues. CDR3 protein: CASSLARVAGYEQYF. The CDR3 DNA reads as TGTGCCAGCAGCTTAGCGCGCGTAGCGGGGTACGAGCAGTACTTC.

This sequence joins TRBV10-3 and TRBJ2-1; 12 bases are shared with TRBD2. V was pared by 11 bases and J by 8 bases, with 7 bases of the junction left unmatched. This CDR3 region has 13 residues. Germline CDR1 is ENHRY and CDR2 is SYGVKD. This CDR3 reads CAATSGRRDEQFF. In DNA, the CDR3 is TGTGCCGCGACTAGCGGGAGACGGGATGAGCAGTTCTTC.

This clone came up a few times. The chain employs TRBV27 and TRBJ1-2; perhaps TRBD1 as D (5 bases). CDR1 and CDR2 from the germline V gene are MNHEY and SMNVEV (reference sequence). Trimming left V 5 bases short and J 0 bases short, with 13 bases between. The length of the CDR3 is 15 residues. The CDR3 loop reads CASSPRDGTNYGYTF. CDR3 DNA: TGTGCCAGCAGTCCCCGGGACGGCACTAACTATGGCTACACCTTC.

The chain recombines TRBV5-6 with TRBJ1-2; TRBD1 agrees at 7 bases. V trimming: 0 bases; J trimming: 1 base; junction bases outside the gene matches: 3. Germline V gene lookup returns CDR1 SGHDT and CDR2 YYEEEE. The CDR3 totals 15 residues. Written as DNA, the CDR3 is TGTGCCAGCAGCTTGGGGGACAGCCATAACTATGGCTACACCTTC. Protein sequence: CASSLGDSHNYGYTF.

The chain joins TRBV3-1 (or the pseudogene TRBV3-2) to TRBJ2-3; the match to TRBD2 covers 7 bases. Trimming cost V 5 bases and J 4 bases; bases outside gene matches: 12. CDR1 LGHDT and CDR2 YNNKEL come from the germline V gene (reference sequence). This CDR3 contains 16 residues. CDR3 sequence reads: CASSYEAGPAADTQYF. The DNA of the CDR3 is TGTGCCAGCAGCTATGAAGCGGGGCCCGCGGCAGATACGCAGTATTTT.

The CDR3 coding sequence is TGTGCCAGCAGCCCACAGGGCGGGTCCTACAATGAGCAGTTCTTC. Translation gives CASSPQGGSYNEQFF. This chain connects TRBV7-2 to TRBJ2-1; D might be TRBD1 (6 bases). CDR1 SGHTA and CDR2 FQGNSA come from the germline V gene. This CDR3 has 15 amino acids. Trimming pared 5 bases from V and 1 base from J, leaving 12 bases between.

V and J are TRBV4-3 and TRBJ2-5; D remains unclear. V was cut by 4 bases and J by 5 bases, with 11 bases left in between. Germline V gene data show CDR1 as LGHNA and CDR2 as YSLEER. This CDR3 is 13 amino acids long. The CDR3 region has the DNA TGCGCCAGCAGCCGCCTCCCCGGGGAGACCCAGTACTTC. Protein: CASSRLPGETQYF.

J is TRBJ1-5 and V is TRBV6-2 or TRBV6-3; D might be TRBD1 (6 bases). Looked up from germline, CDR1 is MNHEY and CDR2 is SVGEGT. There are 18 residues in the CDR3. V gave up 2 bases and J gave up 1 base, with 18 bases separating them. The CDR3 DNA reads as TGTGCCAGCAGTTACAGCCTGAAAGGGGGGTTCAGCAATCAGCCCCAGCATTTT. The encoded protein is CASSYSLKGGFSNQPQHF.

The CDR3: CASSLAASGSYNEQFF. CDR3 DNA sequence: TGCGCCAGCAGCTTGGCGGCTAGCGGGAGCTACAATGAGCAGTTCTTC. The chain carries TRBV5-1 and TRBJ2-1, with TRBD2 matching 10 bases. The CDR3 covers 16 residues. The V gene's germline CDR1 is SGHRS and CDR2 YFSETQ. J was trimmed by 3 bases and V by 0 bases; bases with no gene match: 3.

The chain couples TRBV24-1 to TRBJ2-2; maybe TRBD1 (5 bases). V lost 5 bases and J 3 bases, leaving 9 bases between the germline ends. The germline V gene encodes CDR1 KGHDR and CDR2 SFDVKD. This CDR3 has 14 amino acids. In DNA form, the CDR3 reads TGTGCCACCAGTGGGACACTCGACACCGGGGAGCTGTTTTTT. Its translation: CATSGTLDTGELFF.

V is TRBV25-1 and J is TRBJ1-5; D might be TRBD1 (6 bases). The length of the CDR3 is 15 residues. Per the germline V gene, CDR1 is MGHDK and CDR2 is SYGVNS. The V end was cut by 5 bases, the J end by 3 bases, with 14 bases between. CDR3 sequence (DNA): TGTGCCAGCAGTATTCAGGGGAACCCCAATCAGCCCCAGCATTTT. It yields the protein CASSIQGNPNQPQHF.

This clone was observed a few times. The chain uses TRBV28 and TRBJ1-2, with D tentatively TRBD1 (5 bases). The CDR3 has 13 amino acids. Germline V CDR1 and CDR2: MDHEN, SYDVKM. V lost 6 bases, J lost 0 bases, and 8 bases lay in between. The CDR3 coding sequence is TGTGCCAGCAGCCCGACAGCTAACTATGGCTACACCTTC. Translated, it gives CASSPTANYGYTF.